The TCR beta chain under discussion was sequenced for a study of patients and donors after allogeneic stem cell transplantation. The V gene's germline CDR1 is SGHDN and CDR2 FVKESK. This CDR3 spans 12 amino acids. Trimming at V came to 2 bases and at J to 7 bases, leaving 1 base not matched to a gene. TCRdb fed the RT-PCR reads into MiXCR, producing one record per CDR3 protein. The table includes some 960,000 distinct CDR3 sequences, about a sixth detected once. Sequenced: blood, either unsorted or a sorted T cell fraction (not recorded which). The gene calls are TRBV14 and TRBJ2-7; 8 bases fit TRBD1. The TCR sequence derives from a human donor who was either an allogeneic HSCT recipient or a stem cell or donor lymphocyte infusion donor (not recorded which). It is not recorded whose cells these are; they may come from a transplant donor. CDR3 DNA: TGTGCCAGCAGCCAAAACAGGGGGGAGCAGTACTTC. Protein sequence: CASSQNRGEQYF.